This is a list of T cell receptor beta chains from one sample in a study of early stage breast cancer tumors. Repertoires were generated with immunoSEQ multiplex PCR, while TCRdb's copy carries only in-frame clones and drops some. The table records roughly 25,000 clones, 65% to 70% of them present only once. Sequencing was carried out using breast tumor tissue. These receptors came from a person in their 60s with breast cancer. CDR3s include the opening cysteine and the closing phenylalanine or tryptophan. The D gene is left open where the match is weak. Only part of the rows carry a size: once, few, many, or a class if the clone is expanded.

j_call | clone_size | v_call | d_call | cdr3_nt | cdr3_aa
TRBJ2-3 | many | TRBV10-3 | TRBD2 | TGTGCCATCAGTAGGACTAGCGGGAGGGGTGGATCAGATACGCAGTATTTT | CAISRTSGRGGSDTQYF
TRBJ2-7 | once | TRBV4-3 | TRBD1 | TGCGCCAGCAGCCAAGATTGGGACAGGGGAATGGGGTCCTACGAGCAGTACTTC | CASSQDWDRGMGSYEQYF
TRBJ2-5 | once | TRBV7-3 | . | TGTGCCAGCAGCTACCAGGGGTCGGCGGAGACCCAGTACTTC | CASSYQGSAETQYF
TRBJ2-1 | . | TRBV2 | TRBD2 | TGTGCCAGCATGGGGGGGAATGAGCAGTTCTTC | CASMGGNEQFF
TRBJ2-7 | few | TRBV7-9 | . | TGTGCCAGCAGCTTAATTTCTTCCTACGAGCAGTACTTC | CASSLISSYEQYF
TRBJ2-7 | once | TRBV9 | TRBD2 | TGTGCCAGCAGCCTGGGACTAGCGGGAGTTTACGAGCAGTACTTC | CASSLGLAGVYEQYF
TRBJ2-7 | few | TRBV11-3 | . | TGTGCCAGCAGCTTAGGCGGGGGCACCTACGAGCAGTACTTC | CASSLGGGTYEQYF
TRBJ1-1 | medium-sized | TRBV11-2 | . | TGTGCCAGCAGCTTGGGGCAGAGGGGACAAGGGAACACTGAAGCTTTCTTT | CASSLGQRGQGNTEAFF
TRBJ2-7 | . | TRBV5-1 | . | TGCGCCAGCAGCTCCAGGGACAACTACGAGCAGTACTTC | CASSSRDNYEQYF
TRBJ1-1 | few | TRBV28 | TRBD1 | TGTGCCAGCAGTCCAAGAGACAGGGCTGTGGACACTGAAGCTTTCTTT | CASSPRDRAVDTEAFF
TRBJ1-5 | . | TRBV28 | . | TGTGCCAGCAGTTTCCTTATTGGAGAAGCAGACAATCAGCCCCAGCATTTT | CASSFLIGEADNQPQHF
TRBJ1-4 | . | TRBV7-9 | . | TGTGCCAGCAGCCAGGGGAGCGGTGAAAAACTGTTTTTT | CASSQGSGEKLFF
TRBJ1-2 | few | TRBV27 | TRBD1 | TGTGCCAGCAGTGCCGGGACAGGGTACTACACCTTC | CASSAGTGYYTF
TRBJ1-5 | . | TRBV10-3 | . | TGTGCCATCAGTGAGTCGAACAGTACTGGCCCCAATCAGCCCCAGCATTTT | CAISESNSTGPNQPQHF
TRBJ2-7 | . | TRBV29-1 | . | TGCAGCGTTGGGGCAGGCTACGAGCAGTACTTC | CSVGAGYEQYF
TRBJ1-1 | few | TRBV11-2 | . | TGTGCCAGCAGCGGGTACAGGGAGAGGGATAGAGCTTTCTTT | CASSGYRERDRAFF
TRBJ1-4 | . | TRBV2 | TRBD1 | TGTGCCAGCAGTCGGACAGGTCGGAATGAAAAACTGTTTTTT | CASSRTGRNEKLFF
TRBJ1-2 | . | TRBV27 | . | TGTGCCAGCAGTTCATCCCGAGATCTAGCTAACTATGGCTACACCTTC | CASSSSRDLANYGYTF
TRBJ2-2 | . | TRBV6-5 | TRBD1 | TGTGCCAGCAGTTACAGGACAGGGTATACCGGGGAGCTGTTTTTT | CASSYRTGYTGELFF
TRBJ1-1 | . | TRBV19 | TRBD1 | TGTGCCAGTAGTCAGGGGGGGAACACTGAAGCTTTCTTT | CASSQGGNTEAFF
TRBJ1-5 | . | TRBV6-1 | TRBD1 | TGTGCCAGCAGAATACAGGGGGAAGGGAATCAGCCCCAGCATTTT | CASRIQGEGNQPQHF
TRBJ2-2 | . | TRBV7-2 | . | TGTGCCAGCAGCTTAGCTAGCGTAAGAACCGGGGAGCTGTTTTTT | CASSLASVRTGELFF
TRBJ2-6 | . | TRBV5-1 | TRBD1 | TGCGCCAGCAGCTTGGAGGGACAGGGACTTGGTGGGGCCAACGTCCTGACTTTC | CASSLEGQGLGGANVLTF
TRBJ2-5 | few | TRBV20-1 | . | TGCAGTGCTAGTGGAGAAGAGACCCAGTACTTC | CSASGEETQYF
TRBJ2-7 | few | TRBV20-1 | . | TGCAGTGCCGGTCCCTACGAGCAGTACTTC | CSAGPYEQYF
TRBJ2-1 | . | TRBV7-9 | TRBD2 | TGTGCCAGCAGCCCCCAGGGAGCGGGATACAATGAGCAGTTCTTC | CASSPQGAGYNEQFF
TRBJ1-3 | few | TRBV5-4 | . | TGTGCCAGCAGCTTTGACAGGACTGGAAACACCATATATTTT | CASSFDRTGNTIYF
TRBJ2-7 | . | TRBV11-2 | TRBD2 | TGTGCCAGCAGCCTGGGACTAGCGGGAGTTTACGAGCAGTACTTC | CASSLGLAGVYEQYF
TRBJ2-5 | few | TRBV4-1 | TRBD1 | TGCGCCAGCAGCCCAGAGGGACAGCCCAGGGAGACCCAGTACTTC | CASSPEGQPRETQYF
TRBJ1-1 | once | TRBV10-3 | . | TGTGCCATCAGTGGTGGACAGACCTCTAACATGGGCACTGAAGCTTTCTTT | CAISGGQTSNMGTEAFF
TRBJ2-7 | . | TRBV19 | . | TGTGCCAGTAGTGGGGCAGGGAAGGGGTACGAGCAGTACTTC | CASSGAGKGYEQYF
TRBJ2-4 | . | TRBV11-3 | TRBD1 | TGTGCCAGCAGCTTAGGGACAGGGGGAGTGGGAAACATTCAGTACTTC | CASSLGTGGVGNIQYF
TRBJ1-2 | once | TRBV15 | TRBD1 | TGTGCCACCGGCCGTCCCGGGACAGGGAACCATGGCTACACCTTC | CATGRPGTGNHGYTF
TRBJ2-7 | few | TRBV7-8 | TRBD2 | TGTGCCAGCAGCTCACACTTAGTCCCAGCGGGAGTATCGAGGGAGCAGTACTTC | CASSSHLVPAGVSREQYF
TRBJ2-1 | . | TRBV30 | . | TGTGCCTGGAGTCCCCTCGACAGCAATGAGCAGTTCTTC | CAWSPLDSNEQFF
TRBJ1-3 | . | TRBV28 | . | TGTGCCAGCAGTTTAGGAGGACAGGGAAACACCATATATTTT | CASSLGGQGNTIYF
TRBJ2-5 | once | TRBV19 | TRBD2 | TGTGCCAGTAAGAGGGTTCCGGCGGGAGGGCCCGGAGAGACCCAGTACTTC | CASKRVPAGGPGETQYF
TRBJ1-2 | . | TRBV7-2 | TRBD1 | TGTGCCAGCAGCTTAGCCGGGACAGGTTCCCCATATGGCTACACCTTC | CASSLAGTGSPYGYTF
TRBJ2-7 | few | TRBV18 | . | TGTGCCAGCTCACCTGGGGCGCAATCCTACGAGCAGTACTTC | CASSPGAQSYEQYF
TRBJ2-7 | few | TRBV28 | . | TGTGCCAGCAGTTCCGTACCCAGGGTATACGAGCAGTACTTC | CASSSVPRVYEQYF
TRBJ1-5 | . | TRBV6-5 | . | TGTGCCAGCAGCCTCTACGGAGGTAGCAATCAGCCCCAGCATTTT | CASSLYGGSNQPQHF
TRBJ1-1 | . | TRBV29-1 | . | TGCAGCGTTAGGAGGGGACTGAACACTGAAGCTTTCTTT | CSVRRGLNTEAFF